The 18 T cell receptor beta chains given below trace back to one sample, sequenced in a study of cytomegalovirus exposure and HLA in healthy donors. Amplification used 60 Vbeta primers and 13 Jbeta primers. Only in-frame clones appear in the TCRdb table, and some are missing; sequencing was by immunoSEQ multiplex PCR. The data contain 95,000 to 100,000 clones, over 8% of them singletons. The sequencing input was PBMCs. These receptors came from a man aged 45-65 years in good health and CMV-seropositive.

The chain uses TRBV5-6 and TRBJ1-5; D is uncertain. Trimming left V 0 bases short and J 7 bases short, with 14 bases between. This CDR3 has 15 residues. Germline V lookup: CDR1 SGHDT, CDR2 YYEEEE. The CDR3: CASSLAMREEQPQHF. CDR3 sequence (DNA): TGTGCCAGCAGCTTGGCCATGCGGGAAGAACAGCCCCAGCATTTT.

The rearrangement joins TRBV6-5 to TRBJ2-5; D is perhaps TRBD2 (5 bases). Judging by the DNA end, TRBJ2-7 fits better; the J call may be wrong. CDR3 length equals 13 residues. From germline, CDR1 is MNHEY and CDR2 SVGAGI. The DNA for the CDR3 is TGTGCCAGCAGTTATTTAGGAGGCTACGAGCAGTACTTC. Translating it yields CASSYLGGYEQYF.

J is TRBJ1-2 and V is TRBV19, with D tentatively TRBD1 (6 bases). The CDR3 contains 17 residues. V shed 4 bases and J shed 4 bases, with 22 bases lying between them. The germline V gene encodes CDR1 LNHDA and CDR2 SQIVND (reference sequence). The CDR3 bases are TGTGCCAGTAGTAAAAGACTACCCGAACAGGGAATCTATGGCTACACCTTC. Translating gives CASSKRLPEQGIYGYTF.

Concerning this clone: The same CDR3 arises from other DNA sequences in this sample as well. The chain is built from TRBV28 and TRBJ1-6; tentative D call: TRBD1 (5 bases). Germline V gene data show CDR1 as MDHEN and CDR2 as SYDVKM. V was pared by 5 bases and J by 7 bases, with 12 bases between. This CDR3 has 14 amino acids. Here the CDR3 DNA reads TGTGCCAGCAGTGGAGGGACGGTAAATTCACCCCTCCACTTT. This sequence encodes CASSGGTVNSPLHF.

The CDR3 reads CASSLWLGQDMNTEAFF. The CDR3 DNA reads as TGTGCCAGCAGTTTATGGTTGGGACAGGATATGAACACTGAAGCTTTCTTT. The rearrangement joins TRBV28 to TRBJ1-1, with TRBD1 matching over 8 bases. V was clipped by 0 bases and J by 0 bases; unmatched bases: 6. The CDR3 runs 17 residues. Germline CDR1 is MDHEN and CDR2 is SYDVKM.

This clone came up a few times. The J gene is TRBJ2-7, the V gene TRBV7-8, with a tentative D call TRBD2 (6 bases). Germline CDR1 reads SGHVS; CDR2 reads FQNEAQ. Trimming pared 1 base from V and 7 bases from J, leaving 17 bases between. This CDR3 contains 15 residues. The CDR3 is CASSLGPGEYSEQYF. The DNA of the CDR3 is TGTGCCAGCAGCTTAGGTCCGGGAGAATACTCTGAGCAGTACTTC.

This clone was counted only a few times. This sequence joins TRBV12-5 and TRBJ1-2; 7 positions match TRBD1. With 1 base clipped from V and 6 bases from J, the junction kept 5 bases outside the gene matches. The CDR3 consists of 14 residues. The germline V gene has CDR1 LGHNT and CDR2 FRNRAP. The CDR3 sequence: CASGLGQGSNGYTF. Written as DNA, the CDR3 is TGTGCTAGTGGTTTGGGACAGGGTTCGAATGGCTACACCTTC.

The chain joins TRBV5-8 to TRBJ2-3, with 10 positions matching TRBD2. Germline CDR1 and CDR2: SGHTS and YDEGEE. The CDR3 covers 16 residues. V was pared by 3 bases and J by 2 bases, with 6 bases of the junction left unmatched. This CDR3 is CASSSFSGRNTDTQYF. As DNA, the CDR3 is TGTGCCAGCAGCTCCTTTAGCGGGAGGAACACAGATACGCAGTATTTT. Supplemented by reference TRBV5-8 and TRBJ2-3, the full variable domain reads EAGVTQSPTHLIKTRGQQATLRCSPISGHTSVYWYQQALGLGLQFLLWYDEGEERNRGNFPPRFSGRQFPNYSSELNVNALELEDSALYLCASSSFSGRNTDTQYFGPGTRLTVL.

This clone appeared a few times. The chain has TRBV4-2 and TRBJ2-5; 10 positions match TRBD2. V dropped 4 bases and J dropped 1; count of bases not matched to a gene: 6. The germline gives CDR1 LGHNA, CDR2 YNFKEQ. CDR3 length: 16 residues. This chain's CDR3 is CASSLSTSGTQETQYF. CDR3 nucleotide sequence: TGTGCCAGCAGCCTGAGCACTAGCGGGACCCAAGAGACCCAGTACTTC.

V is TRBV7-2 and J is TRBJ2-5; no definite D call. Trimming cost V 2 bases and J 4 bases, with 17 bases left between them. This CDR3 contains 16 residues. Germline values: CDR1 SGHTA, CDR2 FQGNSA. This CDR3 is CASSLFPGTSGETQYF. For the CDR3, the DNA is TGTGCCAGCAGCTTATTTCCCGGAACCTCGGGAGAGACCCAGTACTTC.

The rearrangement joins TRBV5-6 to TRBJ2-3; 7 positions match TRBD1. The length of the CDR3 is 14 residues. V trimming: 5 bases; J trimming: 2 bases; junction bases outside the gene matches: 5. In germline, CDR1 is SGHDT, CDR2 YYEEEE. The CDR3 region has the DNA TGTGCCAGCAGGCCGGGACAGTTCACAGATACGCAGTATTTT. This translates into CASRPGQFTDTQYF.

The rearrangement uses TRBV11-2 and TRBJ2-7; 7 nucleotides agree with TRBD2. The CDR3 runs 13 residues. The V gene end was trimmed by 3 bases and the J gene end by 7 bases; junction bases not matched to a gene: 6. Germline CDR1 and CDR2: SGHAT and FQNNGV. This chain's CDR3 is CASSFLRGWEQYF. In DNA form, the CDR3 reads TGTGCCAGCAGCTTCCTGCGGGGGTGGGAGCAGTACTTC.

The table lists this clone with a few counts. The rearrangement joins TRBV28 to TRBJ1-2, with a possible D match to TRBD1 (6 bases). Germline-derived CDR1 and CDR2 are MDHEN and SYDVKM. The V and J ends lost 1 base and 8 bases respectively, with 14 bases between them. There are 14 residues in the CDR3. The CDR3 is CASSLSGRGGGYTF. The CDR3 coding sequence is TGTGCCAGCAGTTTATCCGGGCGTGGGGGCGGCTACACCTTC.

The CDR3 region is CAGGDGGVQETQYF. Here the CDR3 DNA reads TGTGCCGGAGGGGATGGGGGGGTCCAAGAGACCCAGTACTTC. V gene TRBV7-9 combines with J gene TRBJ2-5; 7 bases are shared with TRBD2. The J segment lost 1 base and the V segment lost 11 bases, leaving 10 bases of the junction unmatched. Germline lookup yields CDR1 SEHNR and CDR2 FQNEAQ (reference sequence). The CDR3 has 14 amino acids. Full variable domain (outside the CDR3, taken from reference TRBV7-9 and TRBJ2-5): DTGVSQNPRHKITKRGQNVTFRCDPISEHNRLYWYRQTLGQGPEFLTYFQNEAQLEKSRLLSDRFSAERPKGSFSTLEIQRTEQGDSAMYLCAGGDGGVQETQYFGPGTRLLVL.

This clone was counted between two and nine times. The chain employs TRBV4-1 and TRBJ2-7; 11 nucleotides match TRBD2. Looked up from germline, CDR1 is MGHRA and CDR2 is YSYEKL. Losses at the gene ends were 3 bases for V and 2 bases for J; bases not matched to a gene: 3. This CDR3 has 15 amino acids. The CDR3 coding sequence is TGCGCCAGCAGCCATCCTAGCGGGAGGACCTACGAGCAGTACTTC. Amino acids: CASSHPSGRTYEQYF.

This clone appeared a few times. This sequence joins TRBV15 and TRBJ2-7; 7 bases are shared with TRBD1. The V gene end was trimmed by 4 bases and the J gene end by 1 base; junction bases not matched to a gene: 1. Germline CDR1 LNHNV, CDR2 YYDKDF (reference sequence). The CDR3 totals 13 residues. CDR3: CATSKQGSYEQYF. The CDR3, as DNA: TGTGCCACCAGCAAACAGGGGTCCTACGAGCAGTACTTC.

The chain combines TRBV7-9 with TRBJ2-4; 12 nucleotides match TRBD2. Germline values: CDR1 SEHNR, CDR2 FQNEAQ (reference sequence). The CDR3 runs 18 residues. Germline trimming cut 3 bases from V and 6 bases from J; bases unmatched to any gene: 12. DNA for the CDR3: TGTGCCAGCAGCTTTCCCCCTCGACTAGCGGGAGCAGGAAACATTCAGTACTTC. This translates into CASSFPPRLAGAGNIQYF.

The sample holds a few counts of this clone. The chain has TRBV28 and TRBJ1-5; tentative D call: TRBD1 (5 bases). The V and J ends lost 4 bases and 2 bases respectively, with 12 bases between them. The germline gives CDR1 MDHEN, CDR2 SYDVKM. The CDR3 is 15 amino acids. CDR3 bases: TGTGCCAGCAGTTCTCAGGGTTTGGGCAATCAGCCCCAGCATTTT. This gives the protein CASSSQGLGNQPQHF. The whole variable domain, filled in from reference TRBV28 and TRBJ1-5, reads DVKVTQSSRYLVKRTGEKVFLECVQDMDHENMFWYRQDPGLGLRLIYFSYDVKMKEKGDIPEGYSVSREKKERFSLILESASTNQTSMYLCASSSQGLGNQPQHFGDGTRLSIL.